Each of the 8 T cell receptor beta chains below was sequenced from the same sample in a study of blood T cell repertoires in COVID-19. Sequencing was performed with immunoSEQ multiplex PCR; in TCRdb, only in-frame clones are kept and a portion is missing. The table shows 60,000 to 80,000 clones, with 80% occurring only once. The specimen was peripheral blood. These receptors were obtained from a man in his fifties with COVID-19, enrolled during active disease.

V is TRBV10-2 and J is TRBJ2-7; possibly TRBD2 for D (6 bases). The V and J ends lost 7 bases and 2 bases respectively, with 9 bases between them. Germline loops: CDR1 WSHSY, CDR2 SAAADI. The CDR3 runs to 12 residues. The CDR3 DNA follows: TGCGCCAGCAAGGAGGGCCCCTACGAGCAGTACTTC. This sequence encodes CASKEGPYEQYF.

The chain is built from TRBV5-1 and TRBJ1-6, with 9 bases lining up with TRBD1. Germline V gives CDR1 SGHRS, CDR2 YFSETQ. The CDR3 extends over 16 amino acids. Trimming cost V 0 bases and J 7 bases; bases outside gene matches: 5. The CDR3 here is CASSLELQGANSPLHF. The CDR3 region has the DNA TGCGCCAGCAGCTTGGAGCTACAGGGGGCCAATTCACCCCTCCACTTT.

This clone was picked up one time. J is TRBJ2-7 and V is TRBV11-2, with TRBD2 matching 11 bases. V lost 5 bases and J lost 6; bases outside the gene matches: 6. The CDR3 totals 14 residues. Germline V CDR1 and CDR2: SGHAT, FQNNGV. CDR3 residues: CASSQTSGSAEQYF. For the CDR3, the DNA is TGTGCCAGCAGCCAAACTAGCGGGAGTGCCGAGCAGTACTTC.

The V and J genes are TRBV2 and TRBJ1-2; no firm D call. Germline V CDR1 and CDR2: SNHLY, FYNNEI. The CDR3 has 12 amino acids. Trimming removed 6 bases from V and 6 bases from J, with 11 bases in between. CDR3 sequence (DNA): TGTGCCAGCAGCGCCGGAGCAAATGGCTACACCTTC. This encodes CASSAGANGYTF.

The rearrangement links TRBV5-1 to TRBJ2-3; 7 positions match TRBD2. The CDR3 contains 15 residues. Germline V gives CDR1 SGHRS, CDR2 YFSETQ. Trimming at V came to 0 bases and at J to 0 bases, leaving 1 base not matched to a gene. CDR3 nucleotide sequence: TGCGCCAGCAGCTTGGCTAGCGGTAGCACAGATACGCAGTATTTT. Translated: CASSLASGSTDTQYF.

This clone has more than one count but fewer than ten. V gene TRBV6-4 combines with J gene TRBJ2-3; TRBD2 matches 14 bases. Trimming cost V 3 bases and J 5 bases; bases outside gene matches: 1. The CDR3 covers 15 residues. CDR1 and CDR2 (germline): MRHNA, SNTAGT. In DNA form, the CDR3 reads TGTGCCAGCAGTGAAGGGACTAGCGGGAGAGATACGCAGTATTTT. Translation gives CASSEGTSGRDTQYF.

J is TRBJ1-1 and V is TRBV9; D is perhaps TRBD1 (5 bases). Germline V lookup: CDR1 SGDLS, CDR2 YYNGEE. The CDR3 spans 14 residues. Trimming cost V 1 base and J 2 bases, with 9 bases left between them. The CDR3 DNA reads TGTGCCAGCAGCGTATCAGGGACTAACACTGAAGCTTTCTTT. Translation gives CASSVSGTNTEAFF.

In DNA, the CDR3 is TGCGCCAGTGGGGGACAGCTAGCTTCCGAGCAGTACTTC. It encodes CASGGQLASEQYF. The rearrangement links TRBV5-1 to TRBJ2-7; 7 nucleotides align to TRBD1. The CDR3 contains 13 residues. V lost 8 bases to trimming and J lost 6 bases; unmatched junction nucleotides: 11. CDR1 and CDR2 from the germline V gene are SGHRS and YFSETQ.